The rows below give T cell receptor beta chains drawn from one sample of a study of cytomegalovirus exposure and HLA in healthy donors. Repertoires were generated with immunoSEQ multiplex PCR, while TCRdb's copy carries only in-frame clones and drops some. The sample yields more than 150,000 clones, roughly three quarters seen once. Sequencing was done on a sample of PBMCs. All receptors derive from a woman aged 30 to 39 in good health and CMV-seropositive. CDR3s include the opening cysteine and the closing phenylalanine or tryptophan. Fields, in order: J gene, clone size, V gene, D gene, CDR3 protein, CDR3 DNA. A D gene is named only where the DNA matches it firmly. Where a row states a size, it is once, few, many or the class of an expanded clone; other rows omit it.

J gene: TRBJ2-7; clone size: .; V gene: TRBV10-2; D gene: TRBD2; CDR3 protein: CASSTTPGTSGGYLNEQYF; CDR3 DNA: TGCGCCAGCAGTACGACCCCCGGGACTAGCGGGGGCTACCTGAACGAGCAGTACTTC
J gene: TRBJ1-2; clone size: .; V gene: TRBV18; D gene: .; CDR3 protein: CASSSLIGGSSNYGYTF; CDR3 DNA: TGTGCCAGCTCATCACTGATAGGGGGAAGTTCCAACTATGGCTACACCTTC
J gene: TRBJ2-1; clone size: .; V gene: TRBV6-5; D gene: .; CDR3 protein: CASGRAPTSEQFF; CDR3 DNA: TGTGCCAGCGGGCGGGCTCCTACGTCTGAGCAGTTCTTC
J gene: TRBJ1-1; clone size: .; V gene: TRBV5-5; D gene: .; CDR3 protein: CASSLFGVNTEAFF; CDR3 DNA: TGTGCCAGCAGCTTGTTCGGGGTGAACACTGAAGCTTTCTTT
J gene: TRBJ1-3; clone size: .; V gene: TRBV28; D gene: .; CDR3 protein: CASSLRVVNSGNTIYF; CDR3 DNA: TGTGCCAGCAGTCTCAGGGTAGTGAACTCTGGAAACACCATATATTTT
J gene: TRBJ2-7; clone size: few; V gene: TRBV19; D gene: TRBD1; CDR3 protein: CASSNSGTGIYEQYF; CDR3 DNA: TGTGCCAGTAGTAACTCCGGGACAGGGATCTACGAGCAGTACTTC
J gene: TRBJ1-6; clone size: .; V gene: TRBV4-3; D gene: .; CDR3 protein: CASSQARNSPLHF; CDR3 DNA: TGCGCCAGCAGCCAAGCCAGAAATTCACCCCTCCACTTT
J gene: TRBJ2-7; clone size: few; V gene: TRBV5-1; D gene: TRBD1; CDR3 protein: CASSPATGGAEQYF; CDR3 DNA: TGCGCCAGCAGCCCAGCTACAGGGGGCGCCGAGCAGTACTTC
J gene: TRBJ1-4; clone size: .; V gene: TRBV5-1; D gene: TRBD1; CDR3 protein: CASRITGTGFGDEKLFF; CDR3 DNA: TGCGCCAGCAGGATAACCGGGACAGGGTTTGGGGATGAAAAACTGTTTTTT
J gene: TRBJ2-3; clone size: .; V gene: TRBV6-1; D gene: .; CDR3 protein: CASSDPGASTDTQYF; CDR3 DNA: TGTGCCAGCAGTGACCCAGGGGCGAGCACAGATACGCAGTATTTT
J gene: TRBJ1-2; clone size: .; V gene: TRBV30; D gene: .; CDR3 protein: CAWSAGSYGYTF; CDR3 DNA: TGTGCCTGGAGTGCGGGATCCTATGGCTACACCTTC
J gene: TRBJ2-4; clone size: .; V gene: TRBV28; D gene: .; CDR3 protein: CASSYGGATAGARNIQYF; CDR3 DNA: TGTGCCAGCAGTTATGGGGGGGCCACCGCCGGGGCTAGAAACATTCAGTACTTC
J gene: TRBJ2-3; clone size: .; V gene: TRBV7-2; D gene: .; CDR3 protein: CASSLRTDQDADTQYF; CDR3 DNA: TGTGCCAGCAGCCTGCGGACTGACCAAGACGCAGATACGCAGTATTTT
J gene: TRBJ2-1; clone size: .; V gene: TRBV5-6; D gene: .; CDR3 protein: CASSMGAGQFF; CDR3 DNA: TGTGCCAGCAGCATGGGGGCAGGGCAGTTCTTC
J gene: TRBJ1-2; clone size: .; V gene: TRBV2; D gene: TRBD1; CDR3 protein: CASSEGRDRGYGYTF; CDR3 DNA: TGTGCCAGCAGTGAAGGCCGGGACAGGGGCTATGGCTACACCTTC
J gene: TRBJ2-5; clone size: .; V gene: TRBV18; D gene: .; CDR3 protein: CASSRITGLEPYF; CDR3 DNA: TGTGCCAGCTCAAGAATTACAGGGTTAGAGCCGTACTTC
J gene: TRBJ1-5; clone size: .; V gene: TRBV12-5; D gene: TRBD1; CDR3 protein: CASGLVLGGRGLAYSNQPQHF; CDR3 DNA: TGTGCTAGTGGTTTGGTACTGGGGGGCAGGGGGCTCGCTTATAGCAATCAGCCCCAGCATTTT
J gene: TRBJ1-5; clone size: .; V gene: TRBV19; D gene: TRBD1; CDR3 protein: CASNLRTGTANQPQHF; CDR3 DNA: TGTGCCAGTAACCTACGAACCGGGACAGCCAATCAGCCCCAGCATTTT
J gene: TRBJ1-1; clone size: few; V gene: TRBV7-3; D gene: .; CDR3 protein: CASSFTGRAEAFF; CDR3 DNA: TGTGCCAGCAGCTTCACAGGGAGGGCTGAAGCTTTCTTT
J gene: TRBJ1-3; clone size: once; V gene: TRBV9; D gene: .; CDR3 protein: CASSLGLNSGNTIYF; CDR3 DNA: TGTGCCAGCAGCCTTGGACTCAACTCTGGAAACACCATATATTTT
J gene: TRBJ2-6; clone size: .; V gene: TRBV9; D gene: TRBD2; CDR3 protein: CASSVRLAGGSGANVLTF; CDR3 DNA: TGTGCCAGCAGCGTAAGACTAGCGGGGGGGTCTGGGGCCAACGTCCTGACTTTC
J gene: TRBJ2-5; clone size: .; V gene: TRBV7-2; D gene: TRBD1; CDR3 protein: CASGTGGIETQYF; CDR3 DNA: TGTGCCAGCGGCACAGGGGGTATAGAGACCCAGTACTTC
J gene: TRBJ1-2; clone size: .; V gene: TRBV7-9; D gene: .; CDR3 protein: CASSLLTLLYGYTF; CDR3 DNA: TGTGCCAGCAGCTTACTAACCCTCCTCTATGGCTACACCTTC
J gene: TRBJ1-1; clone size: few; V gene: TRBV20-1; D gene: .; CDR3 protein: CTTLRGAFF; CDR3 DNA: TGCACCACCCTCCGGGGAGCTTTCTTT
J gene: TRBJ2-3; clone size: .; V gene: TRBV5-1; D gene: .; CDR3 protein: CASSLMPGPTSTDTQYF; CDR3 DNA: TGCGCCAGCAGCTTGATGCCAGGGCCTACTAGCACAGATACGCAGTATTTT
J gene: TRBJ1-6; clone size: .; V gene: TRBV7-3; D gene: TRBD1; CDR3 protein: CASSQTGRSNSPLHF; CDR3 DNA: TGTGCCAGCAGCCAGACAGGGAGAAGTAATTCACCCCTCCACTTT
J gene: TRBJ2-5; clone size: once; V gene: TRBV27; D gene: .; CDR3 protein: CASRGVDETQYF; CDR3 DNA: TGTGCCAGCAGGGGAGTAGATGAGACCCAGTACTTC
J gene: TRBJ1-3; clone size: once; V gene: TRBV6-1; D gene: .; CDR3 protein: CAVTGGVKGNTIYF; CDR3 DNA: TGTGCCGTCACAGGCGGGGTAAAAGGAAACACCATATATTTT
J gene: TRBJ2-3; clone size: few; V gene: TRBV5-4; D gene: TRBD2; CDR3 protein: CASSYHLAGDGTDTQYF; CDR3 DNA: TGTGCCAGCAGCTACCATCTAGCGGGGGACGGGACAGATACGCAGTATTTT
J gene: TRBJ1-4; clone size: .; V gene: TRBV5-1; D gene: TRBD1; CDR3 protein: CASSFNRDRRNEKLFF; CDR3 DNA: TGCGCCAGCAGCTTTAACCGGGACAGGAGAAATGAAAAACTGTTTTTT
J gene: TRBJ2-1; clone size: .; V gene: TRBV5-4; D gene: TRBD2; CDR3 protein: CASSLVAGGSYNEQFF; CDR3 DNA: TGTGCCAGCAGCTTGGTGGCGGGGGGCTCCTACAATGAGCAGTTCTTC
J gene: TRBJ2-5; clone size: .; V gene: TRBV4-3; D gene: .; CDR3 protein: CASSPSGPWGQETQYF; CDR3 DNA: TGCGCCAGCAGCCCCTCAGGGCCATGGGGCCAAGAGACCCAGTACTTC
J gene: TRBJ1-5; clone size: .; V gene: TRBV5-5; D gene: .; CDR3 protein: CASSLDVYSNQPQHF; CDR3 DNA: TGTGCCAGCAGCTTGGATGTGTATAGCAATCAGCCCCAGCATTTT
J gene: TRBJ2-2; clone size: .; V gene: TRBV11-3; D gene: .; CDR3 protein: CASSFQGRELFF; CDR3 DNA: TGTGCCAGCAGCTTCCAGGGGAGGGAGCTGTTTTTT
J gene: TRBJ1-2; clone size: .; V gene: TRBV18; D gene: TRBD1; CDR3 protein: CASSPGTGGRRNGYTF; CDR3 DNA: TGTGCCAGCTCACCTGGGACAGGGGGCCGTCGGAATGGCTACACCTTC